This T cell receptor (beta chain) was captured in a study of shared clonotypes between healthy human individuals. The junction had 14 bases not matched to a gene; V was cut back by 6 bases and J by 2 bases. The CDR3 length is 17 residues. Per the germline V gene, CDR1 is SGHAT and CDR2 is FQDESV (reference sequence). The method was immunoSEQ multiplex PCR; TCRdb's version includes in-frame clones alone and lacks a portion of them. The data contain fewer than 3 million clones, just under 95% of them singletons. Sequencing was done on a sample of naive CD4+ T cells from PBMCs. The subset was: CD45RA+ positively selected. The receptor was isolated from a man aged 18 to 29 in good health. Some clones in this sample may be carry-over from other donors' samples. The chain combines TRBV11-1 with TRBJ2-5; 8 bases line up with TRBD2. CDR3 nucleotide sequence: TGTGCCAGCAGTTTGGTTCCGGGACTAGGGATTCAAGAGACCCAGTACTTC. Encoded protein: CASSLVPGLGIQETQYF.